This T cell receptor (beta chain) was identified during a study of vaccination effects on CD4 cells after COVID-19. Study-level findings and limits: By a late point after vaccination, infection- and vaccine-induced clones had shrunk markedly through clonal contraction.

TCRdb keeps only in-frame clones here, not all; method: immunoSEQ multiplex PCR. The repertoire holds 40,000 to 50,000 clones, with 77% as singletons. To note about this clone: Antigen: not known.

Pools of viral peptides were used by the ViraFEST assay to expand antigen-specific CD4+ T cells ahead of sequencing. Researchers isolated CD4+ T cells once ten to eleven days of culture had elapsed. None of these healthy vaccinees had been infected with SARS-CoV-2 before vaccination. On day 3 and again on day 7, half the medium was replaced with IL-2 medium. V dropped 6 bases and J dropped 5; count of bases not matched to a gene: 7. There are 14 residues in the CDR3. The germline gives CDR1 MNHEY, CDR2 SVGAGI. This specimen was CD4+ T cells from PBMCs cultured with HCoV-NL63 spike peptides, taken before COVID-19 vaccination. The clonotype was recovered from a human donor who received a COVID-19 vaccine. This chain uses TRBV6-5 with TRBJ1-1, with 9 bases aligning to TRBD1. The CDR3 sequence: CASSRGQGRTEAFF. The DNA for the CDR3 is TGTGCCAGCAGCCGGGGACAGGGTAGAACTGAAGCTTTCTTT.